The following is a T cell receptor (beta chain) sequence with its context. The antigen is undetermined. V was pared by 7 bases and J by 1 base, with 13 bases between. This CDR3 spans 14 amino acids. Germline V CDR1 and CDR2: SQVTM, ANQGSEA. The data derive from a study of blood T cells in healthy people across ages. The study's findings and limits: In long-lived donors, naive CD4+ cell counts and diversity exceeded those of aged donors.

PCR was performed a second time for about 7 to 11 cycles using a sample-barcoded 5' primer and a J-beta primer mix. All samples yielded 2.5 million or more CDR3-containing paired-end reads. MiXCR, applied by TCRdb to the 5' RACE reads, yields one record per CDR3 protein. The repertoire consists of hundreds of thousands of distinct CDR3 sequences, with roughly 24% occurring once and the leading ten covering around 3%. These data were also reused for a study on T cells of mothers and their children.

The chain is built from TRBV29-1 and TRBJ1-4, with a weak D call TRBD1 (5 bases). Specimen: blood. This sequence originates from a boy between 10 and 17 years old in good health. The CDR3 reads CSALKGETNEKLFF. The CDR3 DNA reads TGCAGCGCCCTGAAAGGGGAAACTAATGAAAAACTGTTTTTT.